The clone carrying this T cell receptor beta chain was seen only a few times. These data are taken from a study of PD-1 blockade in classical Hodgkin lymphoma. Sequencing used immunoSEQ multiplex PCR; TCRdb keeps in-frame clones, though not all of them. The data contain about 90,000 clones, approximately 91% of them singletons. Relapse was seen in all patients after autologous stem cell transplantation, and brentuximab vedotin exposure was variable. The CDR3 extends over 13 amino acids. Trimming shortened V by 3 bases and J by 1 base, and 7 bases separated the two germline ends. Per the germline V gene, CDR1 is SNHLY and CDR2 is FYNNEI.

The genes are TRBV2 and TRBJ2-7; D not resolved. This TCR derives from a human donor with classical Hodgkin lymphoma. The source was peripheral blood mononuclear cells (PBMCs), collected before the second cycle of nivolumab. CDR3 DNA sequence: TGTGCCAGCAGTGATCCAGTATCCTACGAGCAGTACTTC. This gives the protein CASSDPVSYEQYF.